The source of this T cell receptor beta chain is a study of T cells after yellow fever vaccination. The CDR3 covers 14 residues. Between the trimmed V and J ends, which lost 6 bases and 5 bases, there was a span of 16 bases. The germline V gene has CDR1 MNHEY and CDR2 SVGEGT. There are a few counts of this clonotype. Each CDR3 protein gets one entry after TCRdb re-called the 5' RACE reads with MiXCR. The sample has 85,000 to 100,000 distinct CDR3 sequences; about 6% are singletons. The sequence derives from a man younger than 35 who received the YFV17D yellow fever vaccine. The V gene is TRBV6-2 or TRBV6-3, the J gene TRBJ2-5, with D unresolved. Here the sequenced sample was CD8+ T cells sorted from PBMCs, taken 10 days after the yellow fever booster vaccination. The CDR3 region is CASRRGRGIETQYF. Here the CDR3 DNA reads TGTGCCAGCAGACGAGGCAGAGGCATTGAGACCCAGTACTTC.